These T cell receptor beta chains were read from a single sample in a study of T-cell reconstitution after alpha-beta-depleted transplantation in children. TCRdb reanalysed the PCR reads using MiXCR and keeps one entry per CDR3 protein. This repertoire shows around 370,000 distinct CDR3 sequences, approximately 10% found once; its top ten account for 2% to 2.5%. The material sequenced was PBMCs from the stem cell graft donor, taken from the stem cell graft. Source of these receptors: a human donor who donated a stem cell graft to a child with acute lymphoblastic leukemia. The CDR3 runs from the conserved cysteine through the conserved F or W. The D gene is left open where the match is weak. Clone size is not always given. Where it is, it says once, few, many or a class for expanded clones.

15 NA TRBJ1-6 TRBV19 few CASSFRANEISPLHF TGTGCCAGTAGTTTCCGGGCGAACGAGATTTCACCCCTCCACTTT
14 TRBD2 TRBJ2-3 TRBV20-1 few CSARTSGRPDTQYF TGCAGTGCTAGAACTAGCGGGAGGCCAGATACGCAGTATTTT
15 NA TRBJ2-6 TRBV29-1 many CSVETTDSGANVLTF TGCAGCGTTGAAACTACAGACTCTGGGGCCAACGTCCTGACTTTC
17 TRBD2 TRBJ2-1 TRBV7-2 few CASSFVSGSGAYNEQFF TGTGCCAGCAGCTTTGTAAGCGGGAGTGGAGCCTACAATGAGCAGTTCTTC
15 TRBD2 TRBJ2-1 TRBV7-9 NA CASRSRSSGINEQFF TGTGCCAGCAGATCCCGGTCTAGCGGGATCAATGAGCAGTTCTTC
13 NA TRBJ2-7 TRBV4-3 few CASSQGQKDEQYF TGCGCCAGCAGCCAAGGCCAGAAAGACGAGCAGTACTTC
15 TRBD2 TRBJ2-7 TRBV7-2 NA CASSSGLARVYEQYF TGTGCCAGCAGCTCCGGACTAGCGAGGGTTTACGAGCAGTACTTC
11 NA TRBJ2-7 TRBV29-1 NA CSAGGSYEQYF TGCAGCGCTGGGGGCTCCTACGAGCAGTACTTC
14 NA TRBJ2-2 TRBV15 NA CATSRDRLAGELFF TGTGCCACCAGCAGAGACAGACTAGCCGGGGAGCTGTTTTTT
13 NA TRBJ2-3 TRBV7-3 many CASSLSHTDTQYF TGTGCCAGCAGCTTATCCCACACAGATACGCAGTATTTT
16 TRBD2 TRBJ2-1 TRBV20-1 NA CSAPHTGTSVDNEQFF TGCAGTGCACCACACACCGGGACTAGCGTCGACAATGAGCAGTTCTTC
15 NA TRBJ2-7 TRBV27 NA CSSSLSAFGSYEQYF TGTTCCAGCAGTTTGTCAGCCTTCGGGTCCTACGAGCAGTACTTC
15 NA TRBJ2-7 TRBV6-2/TRBV6-3 few CASSYWTETSYEQYF TGTGCCAGCAGTTACTGGACAGAGACTTCCTACGAGCAGTACTTC
14 NA TRBJ2-3 TRBV27 few CASRDSTSTDTQYF TGTGCCAGCAGGGATAGCACGAGCACAGATACGCAGTATTTT
15 NA TRBJ2-2 TRBV7-3 few CASSLFHKNTGELFF TGTGCCAGCAGCTTATTTCATAAGAACACCGGGGAGCTGTTTTTT
15 TRBD2 TRBJ2-5 TRBV4-1 NA CASSQEGGRRETQYF TGCGCCAGCAGCCAAGAGGGCGGGAGGAGGGAGACCCAGTACTTC
14 NA TRBJ2-2 TRBV5-1 NA CASRANRNTGELFF TGCGCCAGCAGGGCCAACAGGAACACCGGGGAGCTGTTTTTT
13 NA TRBJ2-1 TRBV11-3 NA CASSYTLYNEQFF TGTGCCAGCAGCTATACCCTTTACAATGAGCAGTTCTTC
15 NA TRBJ1-4 TRBV7-9 NA CASSFDRLTNEKLFF TGTGCCAGCAGCTTTGACAGGTTAACTAATGAAAAACTGTTTTTT
14 NA TRBJ2-7 TRBV27 many CASSVQTGGYEQYF TGTGCCAGCTCTGTGCAGACCGGCGGATACGAGCAGTACTTC
15 NA TRBJ2-1 TRBV28 NA CASSLVQGSNNEQFF TGTGCCAGCAGTTTGGTACAGGGTTCCAACAATGAGCAGTTCTTC
13 TRBD2 TRBJ2-1 TRBV3-1 many CASRGGSYNEQFF TGTGCCAGCAGGGGGGGGTCCTACAATGAGCAGTTCTTC
13 NA TRBJ1-5 TRBV2 few CASSEALGQPQHF TGTGCCAGCAGTGAAGCGCTTGGTCAGCCCCAGCATTTT
13 NA TRBJ1-4 TRBV7-2 many CASSLGPNEKLFF TGTGCCAGCAGCTTGGGTCCTAATGAAAAACTGTTTTTT
16 NA TRBJ2-4 TRBV27 NA CASSSRGPLAKNIQYF TGTGCCAGCAGTTCCAGGGGTCCCTTAGCCAAAAACATTCAGTACTTC
12 NA TRBJ1-1 TRBV20-1 NA CSAFRSNTEAFF TGCAGTGCTTTCAGAAGTAACACTGAAGCTTTCTTT
16 NA TRBJ2-6 TRBV7-9 few CASSLQGFSGANGLTF TGTGCCAGCAGCTTACAGGGATTCTCTGGGGCCAACGGCCTGACTTTC
15 TRBD2 TRBJ2-1 TRBV29-1 NA CSVEAVSGGWDEQFF TGCAGCGTTGAAGCCGTTAGCGGGGGGTGGGATGAGCAGTTCTTC
15 TRBD2 TRBJ2-7 TRBV5-1 NA CASSGTSGGWYEQYF TGCGCCAGCAGCGGGACTAGCGGAGGATGGTACGAGCAGTACTTC
14 NA TRBJ1-5 TRBV12-3/TRBV12-4 few CASSLGLRDQPQHF TGTGCCAGCAGTCTAGGGCTTCGCGATCAGCCCCAGCATTTT
12 NA TRBJ2-1 TRBV19 NA CASRWGPNEQFF TGTGCCAGCCGCTGGGGCCCCAATGAGCAGTTCTTC
15 TRBD2 TRBJ2-1 TRBV10-2 few CASRGSSGIGNEQFF TGCGCCAGCAGGGGCTCTAGCGGGATCGGAAATGAGCAGTTCTTC
17 TRBD2 TRBJ2-1 TRBV5-4 few CASSLVASGVIDNEQFF TGTGCCAGCAGCTTGGTGGCTAGCGGGGTGATTGACAATGAGCAGTTCTTC
15 TRBD1 TRBJ1-2 TRBV12-3/TRBV12-4 NA CASSFTGTGLYGYTF TGTGCCAGCAGTTTCACCGGGACAGGGCTCTATGGCTACACCTTC
12 NA TRBJ2-1 TRBV20-1 NA CSARDLGLSQFF TGCAGTGCTAGAGACTTGGGGCTCTCGCAGTTCTTC
16 NA TRBJ2-2 TRBV29-1 many CSVEDREGQGVVELFF TGCAGCGTTGAAGATCGGGAGGGGCAGGGGGTTGTGGAGCTGTTTTTT
14 NA TRBJ2-7 TRBV7-9 NA CASSFRGIAYEQYF TGTGCCAGCAGCTTCCGGGGGATTGCCTACGAGCAGTACTTC
16 TRBD1 TRBJ1-5 TRBV4-3 NA CASSRSIGQGNQPQHF TGCGCCAGCAGCCGCTCGATCGGACAGGGTAATCAGCCCCAGCATTTT
16 TRBD2 TRBJ2-7 TRBV4-1 few CASSQEGSERGLVQYF TGCGCCAGCAGCCAAGAGGGGTCCGAGCGGGGTCTTGTGCAGTACTTC
17 TRBD2 TRBJ2-1 TRBV5-6 NA CASSPGLGDSAYNEQFF TGTGCCAGCAGCCCGGGACTAGGGGATTCAGCCTACAATGAGCAGTTCTTC
15 NA TRBJ1-4 TRBV11-2 NA CASSLFDGRNEKLFF TGTGCCAGCAGCTTATTCGACGGTCGTAATGAAAAACTGTTTTTT
17 NA TRBJ2-7 TRBV4-1 few CASSQAHTGSHSYEQYF TGCGCCAGCAGCCAAGCCCACACAGGATCCCACTCCTACGAGCAGTACTTC
11 NA TRBJ1-4 TRBV20-1 NA CSANKSEKLFF TGCAGTGCTAACAAAAGTGAAAAACTGTTTTTT
14 NA TRBJ2-5 TRBV20-1 NA CSAPMGQEQETQYF TGCAGTGCCCCCATGGGCCAGGAGCAAGAGACCCAGTACTTC
11 NA TRBJ2-5 TRBV29-1 many CSVEEGGTQYF TGCAGCGTTGAAGAGGGCGGGACCCAGTACTTC
17 TRBD2 TRBJ2-7 TRBV20-1 many CSAPGTSGGAELYEQYF TGCAGTGCGCCTGGGACTAGCGGGGGGGCAGAGCTCTACGAGCAGTACTTC
11 NA TRBJ1-1 TRBV29-1 many CSGTVNTEAFF TGCAGCGGGACGGTGAACACTGAAGCTTTCTTT
13 TRBD1 TRBJ1-2 TRBV28 few CASSLNRGLGYTF TGTGCCAGCAGTTTGAACAGGGGGCTTGGCTACACCTTC
13 TRBD2 TRBJ2-1 TRBV20-1 many CSARTSGSNEQFF TGCAGTGCTCGGACTAGCGGGAGCAATGAGCAGTTCTTC
15 TRBD1 TRBJ2-7 TRBV6-2/TRBV6-3 NA CASSWKPGQGFEQHF TGTGCCAGCAGTTGGAAACCGGGACAGGGATTCGAGCAGCACTTC
16 NA TRBJ1-6 TRBV5-1 few CASSLDGTGRNSPLHF TGCGCCAGCAGCTTGGACGGAACCGGGCGAAATTCACCCCTCCACTTT
13 NA TRBJ2-6 TRBV19 few CASLASGANVLTF TGTGCCAGTTTGGCTTCTGGGGCCAACGTCCTGACTTTC
15 TRBD1 TRBJ1-2 TRBV27 few CASSPGTGGWNGYTF TGTGCCAGCAGTCCCGGGACAGGGGGGTGGAATGGCTACACCTTC